This T cell receptor (beta chain) derives from a study of identical twins. TCRdb redid the calling of the 5' RACE reads with MiXCR, one entry per CDR3 protein. Counted here are some 710,000 distinct CDR3 sequences, approximately 6% occurring once; the ten biggest clones make up roughly 1.8%. At least ten counts were recorded for this clonotype. What was sequenced was naive T cells sorted from blood. The clonotype originates from a man between 18 and 29 years old in good health.

The CDR3, as DNA: TGTGCCAGTAGTATCCCGGGCCTCCTGGATGAGCAGTTCTTC. As protein: CASSIPGLLDEQFF. The rearrangement links TRBV19 to TRBJ2-1; the D is unclear. From germline, CDR1 is LNHDA and CDR2 SQIVND (reference sequence). There are 14 residues in the CDR3. The ends were cut back, 3 bases at V and 8 bases at J, with 14 bases in the middle.